Listed below are T cell receptor beta chains from one sample, sequenced in a study of shared clonotypes between healthy human individuals. This table comes from immunoSEQ multiplex PCR, and its TCRdb copy is limited to in-frame clones, with some not included. The sample holds 750,000 to 1,000,000 clones, about 91% seen once. Sequencing used naive CD8+ T cells sorted from blood. These receptors all stem from a man younger than 40 in good health. CDR3s include the opening cysteine and the closing phenylalanine or tryptophan. A D gene is named only where the DNA matches it firmly. For some rows the clone size is stated as once, few or many, or as a class when expanded; others skip it.

V gene: TRBV28; D gene: -; J gene: TRBJ1-1; clone size: once; CDR3 protein: CASSLGRYAGTEAFF; CDR3 DNA: TGTGCCAGCAGTTTAGGTAGGTATGCGGGGACTGAAGCTTTCTTT
V gene: TRBV15; D gene: TRBD1; J gene: TRBJ2-1; clone size: many; CDR3 protein: CATSPRTGNYNEQFF; CDR3 DNA: TGTGCCACCAGCCCGCGGACAGGGAACTACAATGAGCAGTTCTTC
V gene: TRBV6-5; D gene: TRBD1; J gene: TRBJ2-1; clone size: -; CDR3 protein: CASSSPHRGIYNEQFF; CDR3 DNA: TGTGCCAGCAGTTCACCACACAGGGGAATATACAATGAGCAGTTCTTC
V gene: TRBV5-5; D gene: TRBD1; J gene: TRBJ1-1; clone size: -; CDR3 protein: CASSRTGGSTEAFF; CDR3 DNA: TGTGCCAGCAGCCGGACAGGGGGGAGCACTGAAGCTTTCTTT
V gene: TRBV11-2; D gene: -; J gene: TRBJ1-3; clone size: -; CDR3 protein: CASSLEGNTIYF; CDR3 DNA: TGTGCCAGCAGCCTCGAGGGAAACACCATATATTTT
V gene: TRBV4-1; D gene: -; J gene: TRBJ1-2; clone size: -; CDR3 protein: CASSQDLGDGYTF; CDR3 DNA: TGCGCCAGCAGCCAAGATCTAGGCGATGGCTACACCTTC
V gene: TRBV15; D gene: -; J gene: TRBJ2-1; clone size: -; CDR3 protein: CATSSRDWGEQFF; CDR3 DNA: TGTGCCACCAGCAGTCGCGACTGGGGTGAGCAGTTCTTC
V gene: TRBV27; D gene: -; J gene: TRBJ2-1; clone size: -; CDR3 protein: CASSRPGGGEQFF; CDR3 DNA: TGTGCCAGCAGCCGACCCGGGGGCGGTGAGCAGTTCTTC
V gene: TRBV11-2; D gene: TRBD1; J gene: TRBJ2-1; clone size: -; CDR3 protein: CASSGDRAAGVEQFF; CDR3 DNA: TGTGCCAGCAGCGGAGACAGGGCCGCTGGTGTTGAGCAGTTCTTC
V gene: TRBV5-1; D gene: -; J gene: TRBJ1-4; clone size: -; CDR3 protein: CASSFRGVTNEKLFF; CDR3 DNA: TGCGCCAGCAGCTTCCGGGGGGTAACTAATGAAAAACTGTTTTTT
V gene: TRBV9; D gene: -; J gene: TRBJ1-2; clone size: -; CDR3 protein: CASSAEAPGYTF; CDR3 DNA: TGTGCCAGCAGCGCCGAAGCCCCGGGCTACACCTTC
V gene: TRBV5-1; D gene: TRBD2; J gene: TRBJ2-3; clone size: -; CDR3 protein: CASSLGKTSIIAGADTQYF; CDR3 DNA: TGCGCCAGCAGCTTGGGTAAAACCTCGATCATAGCGGGTGCAGATACGCAGTATTTT
V gene: TRBV7-6; D gene: -; J gene: TRBJ1-1; clone size: -; CDR3 protein: CASSSDRNTEAFF; CDR3 DNA: TGTGCCAGCAGCTCGGACAGGAACACTGAAGCTTTCTTT
V gene: TRBV6-6; D gene: TRBD2; J gene: TRBJ2-7; clone size: -; CDR3 protein: CASSLGIAGDYEQYF; CDR3 DNA: TGTGCCAGCAGCCTCGGGATAGCGGGAGACTACGAGCAGTACTTC
V gene: TRBV5-1; D gene: TRBD2; J gene: TRBJ2-7; clone size: -; CDR3 protein: CASSMTSGGEIYYEQYF; CDR3 DNA: TGCGCCAGCAGCATGACTAGCGGCGGGGAGATTTACTACGAGCAGTACTTC
V gene: TRBV9; D gene: TRBD2; J gene: TRBJ2-3; clone size: -; CDR3 protein: CASSVAGGGDTQYF; CDR3 DNA: TGTGCCAGCAGCGTGGCCGGGGGGGGAGATACGCAGTATTTT
V gene: TRBV7-9; D gene: -; J gene: TRBJ2-1; clone size: -; CDR3 protein: CASEPGSEQFF; CDR3 DNA: TGTGCCAGCGAACCGGGGAGTGAGCAGTTCTTC
V gene: TRBV7-6; D gene: -; J gene: TRBJ2-7; clone size: -; CDR3 protein: CASTSGGRIPYEQYF; CDR3 DNA: TGTGCCAGCACCAGTGGTGGACGGATCCCCTACGAGCAGTACTTC
V gene: TRBV27; D gene: -; J gene: TRBJ1-1; clone size: -; CDR3 protein: CASSLFSGANTEAFF; CDR3 DNA: TGTGCCAGCAGTTTATTTTCTGGGGCAAACACTGAAGCTTTCTTT
V gene: TRBV10-1; D gene: -; J gene: TRBJ1-5; clone size: -; CDR3 protein: CASGEGNQPQHF; CDR3 DNA: TGCGCCAGCGGGGAGGGCAATCAGCCCCAGCATTTT
V gene: TRBV11-2; D gene: -; J gene: TRBJ2-7; clone size: -; CDR3 protein: CASSPPSGEQYF; CDR3 DNA: TGTGCCAGCAGCCCGCCTTCGGGGGAGCAGTACTTC
V gene: TRBV13; D gene: TRBD2; J gene: TRBJ2-5; clone size: -; CDR3 protein: CASSLASGNQETQYF; CDR3 DNA: TGTGCCAGCAGCTTAGCTAGCGGGAACCAAGAGACCCAGTACTTC
V gene: TRBV10-2; D gene: TRBD1; J gene: TRBJ2-2; clone size: -; CDR3 protein: CASIGVDRAVGTGELFF; CDR3 DNA: TGCGCCAGCATAGGGGTTGACAGGGCGGTTGGTACCGGGGAGCTGTTTTTT